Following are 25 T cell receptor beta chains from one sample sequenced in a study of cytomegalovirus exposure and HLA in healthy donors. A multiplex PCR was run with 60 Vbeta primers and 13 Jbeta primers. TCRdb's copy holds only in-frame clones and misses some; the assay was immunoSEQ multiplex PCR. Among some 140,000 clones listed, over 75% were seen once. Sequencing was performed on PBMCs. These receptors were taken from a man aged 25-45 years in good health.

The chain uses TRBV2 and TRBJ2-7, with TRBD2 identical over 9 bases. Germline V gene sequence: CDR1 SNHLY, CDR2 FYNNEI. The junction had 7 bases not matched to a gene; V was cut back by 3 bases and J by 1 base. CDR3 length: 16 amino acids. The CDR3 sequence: CASSDRGGRVSYEQYF. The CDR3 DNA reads TGTGCCAGCAGTGATCGGGGCGGGAGGGTTTCCTACGAGCAGTACTTC. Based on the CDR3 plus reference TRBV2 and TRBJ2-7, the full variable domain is EPEVTQTPSHQVTQMGQEVILRCVPISNHLYFYWYRQILGQKVEFLVSFYNNEISEKSEIFDDQFSVERPDGSNFTLKIRSTKLEDSAMYFCASSDRGGRVSYEQYFGPGTRLTVT.

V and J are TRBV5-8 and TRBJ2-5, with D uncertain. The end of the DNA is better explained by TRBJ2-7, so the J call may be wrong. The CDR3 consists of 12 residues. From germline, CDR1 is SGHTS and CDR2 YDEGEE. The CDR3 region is CASSLSRYEQYF. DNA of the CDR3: TGTGCCAGCAGCTTAAGTCGGTACGAGCAGTACTTC.

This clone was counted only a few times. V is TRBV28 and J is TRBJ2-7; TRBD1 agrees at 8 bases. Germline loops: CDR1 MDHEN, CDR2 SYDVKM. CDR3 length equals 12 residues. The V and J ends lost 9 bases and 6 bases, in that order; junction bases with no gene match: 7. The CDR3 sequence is CASSRRGLEQYF. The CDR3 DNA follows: TGTGCCAGTTCCCGCAGGGGGCTCGAGCAGTACTTC.

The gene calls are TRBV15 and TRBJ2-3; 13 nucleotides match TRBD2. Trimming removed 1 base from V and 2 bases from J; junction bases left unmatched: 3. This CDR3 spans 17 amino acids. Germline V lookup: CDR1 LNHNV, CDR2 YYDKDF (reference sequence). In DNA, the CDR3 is TGTGCCACCAGCAGAGCGGGACTAGCGGGGATCACAGATACGCAGTATTTT. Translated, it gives CATSRAGLAGITDTQYF. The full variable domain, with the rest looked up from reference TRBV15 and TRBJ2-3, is DAMVIQNPRYQVTQFGKPVTLSCSQTLNHNVMYWYQQKSSQAPKLLFHYYDKDFNNEADTPDNFQSRRPNTSFCFLDIRSPGLGDTAMYLCATSRAGLAGITDTQYFGPGTRLTVL.

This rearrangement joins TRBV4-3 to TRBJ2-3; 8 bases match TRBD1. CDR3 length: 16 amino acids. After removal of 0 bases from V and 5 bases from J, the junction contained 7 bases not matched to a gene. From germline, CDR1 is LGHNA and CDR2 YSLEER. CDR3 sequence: CASSQEGRGRGDTQYF. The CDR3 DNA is TGCGCCAGCAGCCAAGAAGGCAGGGGGCGCGGAGATACGCAGTATTTT.

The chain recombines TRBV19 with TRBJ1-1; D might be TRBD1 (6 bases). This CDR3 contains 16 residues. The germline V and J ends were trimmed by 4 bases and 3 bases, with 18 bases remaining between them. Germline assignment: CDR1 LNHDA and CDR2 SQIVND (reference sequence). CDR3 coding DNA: TGTGCCAGTAGTAACAAAAGGGGGTTTGACGACACTGAAGCTTTCTTT. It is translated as CASSNKRGFDDTEAFF.

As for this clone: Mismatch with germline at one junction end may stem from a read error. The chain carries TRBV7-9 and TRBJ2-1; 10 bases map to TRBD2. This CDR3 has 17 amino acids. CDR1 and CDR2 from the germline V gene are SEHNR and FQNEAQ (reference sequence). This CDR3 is CSSSFLAGAILGNEQFF. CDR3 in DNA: TGTTCCAGCAGCTTTCTAGCGGGAGCAATTCTGGGTAATGAGCAGTTCTTC.

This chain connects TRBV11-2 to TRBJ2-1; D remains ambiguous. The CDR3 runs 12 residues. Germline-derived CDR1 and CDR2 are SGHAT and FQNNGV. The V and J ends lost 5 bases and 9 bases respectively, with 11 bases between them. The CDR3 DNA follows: TGTGCCAGCAGCCACGGAGTGACTGAGCAGTTCTTC. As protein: CASSHGVTEQFF.

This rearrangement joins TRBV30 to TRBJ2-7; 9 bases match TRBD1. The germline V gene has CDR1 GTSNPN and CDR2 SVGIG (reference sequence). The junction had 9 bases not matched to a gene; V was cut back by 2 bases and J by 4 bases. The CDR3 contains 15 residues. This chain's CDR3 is CAWSKRDRDFYEQYF. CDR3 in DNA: TGTGCCTGGAGTAAACGGGACAGGGATTTTTACGAGCAGTACTTC. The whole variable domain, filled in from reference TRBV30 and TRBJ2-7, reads SQTIHQWPATLVQPVGSPLSLECTVEGTSNPNLYWYRQAAGRGLQLLFYSVGIGQISSEVPQNLSASRPQDRQFILSSKKLLLSDSGFYLCAWSKRDRDFYEQYFGPGTRLTVT.

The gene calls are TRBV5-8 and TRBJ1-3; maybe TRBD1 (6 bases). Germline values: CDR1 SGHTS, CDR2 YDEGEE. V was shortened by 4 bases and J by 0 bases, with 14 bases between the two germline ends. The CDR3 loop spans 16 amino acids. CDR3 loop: CASSPGQPNSGNTIYF. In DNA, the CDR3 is TGTGCCAGCAGCCCCGGACAGCCCAACTCTGGAAACACCATATATTTT. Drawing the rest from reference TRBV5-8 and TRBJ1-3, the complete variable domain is EAGVTQSPTHLIKTRGQQATLRCSPISGHTSVYWYQQALGLGLQFLLWYDEGEERNRGNFPPRFSGRQFPNYSSELNVNALELEDSALYLCASSPGQPNSGNTIYFGEGSWLTVV.

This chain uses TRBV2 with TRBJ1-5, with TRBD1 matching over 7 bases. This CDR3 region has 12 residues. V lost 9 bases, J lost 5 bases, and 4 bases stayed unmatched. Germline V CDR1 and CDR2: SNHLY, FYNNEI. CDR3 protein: CARGTGDQPQHF. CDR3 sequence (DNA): TGTGCCAGGGGAACAGGGGATCAGCCCCAGCATTTT.

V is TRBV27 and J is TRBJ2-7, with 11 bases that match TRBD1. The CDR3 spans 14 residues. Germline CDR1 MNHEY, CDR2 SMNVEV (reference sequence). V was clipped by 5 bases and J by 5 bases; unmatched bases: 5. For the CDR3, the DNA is TGTGCCAGCAGTCGGGACAGGGGGATAGACGAGCAGTACTTC. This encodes CASSRDRGIDEQYF.

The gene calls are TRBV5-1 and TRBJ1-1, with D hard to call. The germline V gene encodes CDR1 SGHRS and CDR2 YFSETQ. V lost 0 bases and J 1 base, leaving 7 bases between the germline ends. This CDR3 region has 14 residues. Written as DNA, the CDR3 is TGCGCCAGCAGCTTGGGACTAACGAACACTGAAGCTTTCTTT. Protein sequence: CASSLGLTNTEAFF.

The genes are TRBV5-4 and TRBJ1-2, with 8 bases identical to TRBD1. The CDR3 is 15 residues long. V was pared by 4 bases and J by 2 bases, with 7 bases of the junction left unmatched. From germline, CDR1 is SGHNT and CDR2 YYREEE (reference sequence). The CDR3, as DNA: TGTGCCAGCAGCCCGGCGGGACAGGTGAACTATGGCTACACCTTC. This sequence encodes CASSPAGQVNYGYTF.

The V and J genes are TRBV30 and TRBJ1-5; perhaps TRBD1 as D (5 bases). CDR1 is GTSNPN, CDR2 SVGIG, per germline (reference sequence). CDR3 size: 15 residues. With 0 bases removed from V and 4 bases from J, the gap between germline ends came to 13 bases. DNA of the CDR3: TGTGCCTGGAGTGTGGGGGGGTTGAAAAATCAGCCCCAGCATTTT. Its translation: CAWSVGGLKNQPQHF. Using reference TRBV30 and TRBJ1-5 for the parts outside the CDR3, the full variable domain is SQTIHQWPATLVQPVGSPLSLECTVEGTSNPNLYWYRQAAGRGLQLLFYSVGIGQISSEVPQNLSASRPQDRQFILSSKKLLLSDSGFYLCAWSVGGLKNQPQHFGDGTRLSIL.

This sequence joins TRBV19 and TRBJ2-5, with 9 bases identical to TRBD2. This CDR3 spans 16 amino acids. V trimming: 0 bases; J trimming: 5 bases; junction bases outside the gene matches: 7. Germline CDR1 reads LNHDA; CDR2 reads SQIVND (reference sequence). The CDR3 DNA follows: TGTGCCAGTAGTATAGAACCCATAGCGGGAGAGGAGACCCAGTACTTC. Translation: CASSIEPIAGEETQYF.

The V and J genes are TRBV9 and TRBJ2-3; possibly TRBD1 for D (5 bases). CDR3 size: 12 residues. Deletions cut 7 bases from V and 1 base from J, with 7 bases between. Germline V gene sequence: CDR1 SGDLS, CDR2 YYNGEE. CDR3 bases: TGTGCCAGCGCAGGGCGCACAGATACGCAGTATTTT. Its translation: CASAGRTDTQYF.

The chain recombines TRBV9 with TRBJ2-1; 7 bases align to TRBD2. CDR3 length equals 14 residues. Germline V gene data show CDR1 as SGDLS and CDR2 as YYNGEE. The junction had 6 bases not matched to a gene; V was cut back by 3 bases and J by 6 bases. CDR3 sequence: CASSAGTIPNEQFF. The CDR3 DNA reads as TGTGCCAGCAGCGCTGGGACTATCCCCAATGAGCAGTTCTTC.

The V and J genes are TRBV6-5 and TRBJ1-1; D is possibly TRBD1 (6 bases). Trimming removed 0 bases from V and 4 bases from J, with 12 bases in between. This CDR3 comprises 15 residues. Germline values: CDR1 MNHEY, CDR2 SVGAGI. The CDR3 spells CASSYSRGGSTEAFF. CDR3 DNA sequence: TGTGCCAGCAGTTACTCGAGGGGGGGGAGCACTGAAGCTTTCTTT.

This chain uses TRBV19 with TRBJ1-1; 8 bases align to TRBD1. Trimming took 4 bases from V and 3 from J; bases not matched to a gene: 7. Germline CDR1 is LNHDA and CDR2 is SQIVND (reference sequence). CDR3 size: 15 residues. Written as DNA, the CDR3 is TGTGCCAGTAGTACTCAGGGGGCAGGATACACTGAAGCTTTCTTT. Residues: CASSTQGAGYTEAFF.

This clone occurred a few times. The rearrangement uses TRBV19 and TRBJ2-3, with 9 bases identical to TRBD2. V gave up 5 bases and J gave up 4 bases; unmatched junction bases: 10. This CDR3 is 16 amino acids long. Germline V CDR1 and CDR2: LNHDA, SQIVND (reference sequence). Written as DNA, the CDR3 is TGTGCCAGTAGTCCCGGCGGGGGGGGAAGTCCAGATACGCAGTATTTT. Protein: CASSPGGGGSPDTQYF.

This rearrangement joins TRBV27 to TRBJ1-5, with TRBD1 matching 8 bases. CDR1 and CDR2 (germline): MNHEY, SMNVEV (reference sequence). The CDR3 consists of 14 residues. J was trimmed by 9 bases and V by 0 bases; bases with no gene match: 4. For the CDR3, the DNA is TGTGCCAGCAGTTTATCTGGAGACAGGGGGCCCCAGCATTTT. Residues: CASSLSGDRGPQHF.

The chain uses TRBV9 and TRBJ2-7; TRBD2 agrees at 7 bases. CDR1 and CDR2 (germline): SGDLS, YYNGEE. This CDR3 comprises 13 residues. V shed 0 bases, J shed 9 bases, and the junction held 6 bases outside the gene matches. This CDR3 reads CASSVEYAGAQYF. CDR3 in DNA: TGTGCCAGCAGCGTAGAGTATGCGGGAGCGCAGTACTTC.

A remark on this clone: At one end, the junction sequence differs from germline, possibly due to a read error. The CDR3: CASREEPWDFQSSGANVLTF. The CDR3 DNA reads TGTGCCAGCAGAGAAGAGCCCTGGGACTTCCAGAGCTCTGGGGCCAACGTCCTGACTTTC. The gene calls are TRBV6-1 and TRBJ2-6, with D possibly being TRBD2 (6 bases). This CDR3 comprises 20 residues. In germline, CDR1 is MNHNS, CDR2 SASEGT.

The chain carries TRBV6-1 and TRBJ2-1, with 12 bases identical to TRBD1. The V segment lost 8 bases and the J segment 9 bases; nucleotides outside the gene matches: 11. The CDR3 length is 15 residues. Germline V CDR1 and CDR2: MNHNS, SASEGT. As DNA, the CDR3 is TGTGCCAGCTGGGACCGGGACAGGGGGCTTGGTGAGCAGTTCTTC. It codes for CASWDRDRGLGEQFF.